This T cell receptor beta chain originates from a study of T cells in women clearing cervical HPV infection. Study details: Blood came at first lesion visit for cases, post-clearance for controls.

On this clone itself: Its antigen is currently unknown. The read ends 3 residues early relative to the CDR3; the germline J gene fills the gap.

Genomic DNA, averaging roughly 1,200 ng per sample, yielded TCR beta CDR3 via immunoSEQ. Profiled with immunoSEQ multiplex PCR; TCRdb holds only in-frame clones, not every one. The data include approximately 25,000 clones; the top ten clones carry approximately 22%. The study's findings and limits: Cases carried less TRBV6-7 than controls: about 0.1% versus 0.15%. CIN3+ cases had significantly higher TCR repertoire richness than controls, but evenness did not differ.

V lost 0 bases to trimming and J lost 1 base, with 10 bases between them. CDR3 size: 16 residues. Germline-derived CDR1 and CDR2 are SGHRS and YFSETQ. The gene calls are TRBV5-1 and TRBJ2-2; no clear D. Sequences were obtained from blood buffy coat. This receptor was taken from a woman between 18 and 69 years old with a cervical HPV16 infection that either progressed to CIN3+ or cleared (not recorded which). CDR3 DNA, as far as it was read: TGCGCCAGCAGCTTGGAGTCAGGTGGGAACACCGGGGAG. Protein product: CASSLESGGNTGE. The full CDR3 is CASSLESGGNTGELFF.